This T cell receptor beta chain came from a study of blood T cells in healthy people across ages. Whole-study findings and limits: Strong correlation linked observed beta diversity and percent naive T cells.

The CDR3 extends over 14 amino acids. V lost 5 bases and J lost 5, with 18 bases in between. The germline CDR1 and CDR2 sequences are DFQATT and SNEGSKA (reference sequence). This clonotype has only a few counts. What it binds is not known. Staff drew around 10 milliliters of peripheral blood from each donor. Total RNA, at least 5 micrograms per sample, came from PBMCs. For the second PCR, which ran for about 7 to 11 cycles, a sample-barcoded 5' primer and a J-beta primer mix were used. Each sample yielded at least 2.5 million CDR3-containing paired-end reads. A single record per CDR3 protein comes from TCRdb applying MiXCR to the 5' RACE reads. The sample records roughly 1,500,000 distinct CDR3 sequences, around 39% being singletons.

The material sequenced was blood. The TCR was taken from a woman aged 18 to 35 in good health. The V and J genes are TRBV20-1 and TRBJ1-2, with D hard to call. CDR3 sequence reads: CSAPLVPRGYGYTF. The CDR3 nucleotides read TGCAGTGCTCCCCTTGTCCCCCGGGGTTATGGCTACACCTTC.